The clone carrying this T cell receptor beta chain has only a few counts. Its antigen is unknown. This sample is drawn from a study of coeliac disease. Broader study findings: Lamina propria and intraepithelial cell fractions may contain each other's cells. The authors considered this approach unsuitable for unbiased detection of gliadin-specific T cells. Few TRB amino acid sequences were shared between samples; most were unique. Control samples showed higher TRB and TRG clonality than intraepithelial and lamina propria samples in active celiac disease.

Clones were sequenced by immunoSEQ multiplex PCR, and TCRdb holds only the in-frame ones, with some missing. The profile covers 6,000 to 8,000 clones, with around 70% appearing a single time and approximately 6% taken by the ten largest. Germline CDR1 is SGHKS and CDR2 is YYEKEE (reference sequence). CDR3 size: 15 residues. Trimming at V came to 4 bases and at J to 2 bases, leaving 3 bases not matched to a gene. The specimen was lamina propria lymphocytes from the gut. This sequence was found in a man aged 25 to 45 with celiac disease. V and J are TRBV5-5 and TRBJ1-4, with 9 bases identical to TRBD1. The DNA of the CDR3 is TGTGCCAGCAGCGCACAGGGGGCCACTAATGAAAAACTGTTTTTT. This sequence encodes CASSAQGATNEKLFF.